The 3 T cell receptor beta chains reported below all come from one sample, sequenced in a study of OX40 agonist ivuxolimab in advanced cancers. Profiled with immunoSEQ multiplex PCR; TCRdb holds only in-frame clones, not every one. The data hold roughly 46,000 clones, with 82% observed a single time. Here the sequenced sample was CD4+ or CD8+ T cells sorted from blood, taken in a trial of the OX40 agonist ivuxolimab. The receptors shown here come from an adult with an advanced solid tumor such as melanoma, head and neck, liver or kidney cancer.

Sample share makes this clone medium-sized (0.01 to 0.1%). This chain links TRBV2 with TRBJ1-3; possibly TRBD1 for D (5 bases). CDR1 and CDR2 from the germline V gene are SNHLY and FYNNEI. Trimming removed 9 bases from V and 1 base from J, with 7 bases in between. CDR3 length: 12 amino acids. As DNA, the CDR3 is TGTGCCAGAAAGGGGTCTGGAAACACCATATATTTT. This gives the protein CARKGSGNTIYF. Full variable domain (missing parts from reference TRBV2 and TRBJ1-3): EPEVTQTPSHQVTQMGQEVILRCVPISNHLYFYWYRQILGQKVEFLVSFYNNEISEKSEIFDDQFSVERPDGSNFTLKIRSTKLEDSAMYFCARKGSGNTIYFGEGSWLTVV.

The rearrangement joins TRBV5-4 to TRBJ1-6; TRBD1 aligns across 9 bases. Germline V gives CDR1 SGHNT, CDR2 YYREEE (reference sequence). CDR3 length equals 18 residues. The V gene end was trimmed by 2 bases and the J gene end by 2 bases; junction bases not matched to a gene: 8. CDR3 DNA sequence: TGTGCCAGCAGCTTCGGACAGGGGAAGAGGGCCTATAATTCACCCCTCCACTTT. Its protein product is CASSFGQGKRAYNSPLHF. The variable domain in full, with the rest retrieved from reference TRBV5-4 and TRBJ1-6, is ETGVTQSPTHLIKTRGQQVTLRCSSQSGHNTVSWYQQALGQGPQFIFQYYREEENGRGNFPPRFSGLQFPNYSSELNVNALELDDSALYLCASSFGQGKRAYNSPLHFGNGTRLTVT.

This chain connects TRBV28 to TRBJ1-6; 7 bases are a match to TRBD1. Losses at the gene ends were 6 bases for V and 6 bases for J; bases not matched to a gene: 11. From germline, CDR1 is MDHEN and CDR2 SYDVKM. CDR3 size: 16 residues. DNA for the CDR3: TGTGCCAGCAGCAGGGACAGCAGCAGACTTAATTCACCCCTCCACTTT. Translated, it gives CASSRDSSRLNSPLHF.